Presented here are 27 T cell receptor beta chains from one specimen sequenced in a study of shared clonotypes between healthy human individuals. Cells designated naive CD8 were CD45RO-negative and were positively selected for CCR7, with terminally differentiated effector memory CD45RA+ cells excluded. Profiling relied on immunoSEQ multiplex PCR, and the TCRdb table lists in-frame clones only, not all of them. The sample includes under 850,000 clones, more than 85% seen only once; the top ten take approximately 25%. The source material was naive CD8+ T cells sorted from blood. The receptor source for this set is a man aged 25 to 40 in good health.

The chain couples TRBV7-9 to TRBJ2-3; TRBD2 might be the D (6 bases). CDR3 size: 17 residues. Looked up from germline, CDR1 is SEHNR and CDR2 is FQNEAQ (reference sequence). Trimming took 1 base from V and 2 from J, leaving 16 bases between them. For the CDR3, the DNA is TGTGCCAGCAGCTTAGGGCTCGGGAGCGTTCTCACAGATACGCAGTATTTT. Encoded protein: CASSLGLGSVLTDTQYF.

This sequence joins TRBV29-1 and TRBJ2-3; 8 bases are shared with TRBD2. The CDR3 is made up of 15 amino acids. CDR1 SQVTM and CDR2 ANQGSEA come from the germline V gene. Losses at the gene ends were 7 bases for V and 0 bases for J; bases not matched to a gene: 9. The CDR3 nucleotides read TGCAGCGGACTAAGCGGGAGCCCTAGCACAGATACGCAGTATTTT. Its protein is CSGLSGSPSTDTQYF.

The rearrangement joins TRBV5-4 to TRBJ2-1; perhaps TRBD2 as D (5 bases). V lost 1 base to trimming and J lost 5 bases, with 10 bases between them. The CDR3 has 14 residues. CDR1 and CDR2 from the germline V gene are SGHNT and YYREEE (reference sequence). In DNA, the CDR3 is TGTGCCAGCAGCTTGATAGTGAGGGACAATGAGCAGTTCTTC. Its protein product is CASSLIVRDNEQFF.

This chain links TRBV7-9 with TRBJ2-5; a weak D match, TRBD1 (6 bases). The V end lost 3 bases, the J end lost 3 bases, and 14 bases lay between the germline ends. CDR1 is SEHNR, CDR2 FQNEAQ, per germline (reference sequence). CDR3 size: 15 residues. The CDR3 loop is CASSFLQGTKETQYF. CDR3 nucleotide sequence: TGTGCCAGCAGCTTTCTACAGGGAACCAAAGAGACCCAGTACTTC.

J is TRBJ1-1 and V is TRBV19; D unresolved. Trimming cost V 3 bases and J 3 bases, with 11 bases left between them. Germline lookup yields CDR1 LNHDA and CDR2 SQIVND (reference sequence). CDR3 length equals 14 residues. The CDR3 region has the DNA TGTGCCAGTAGTATTCTGTCGAGGGACACTGAAGCTTTCTTT. This encodes CASSILSRDTEAFF.

This rearrangement joins TRBV5-1 to TRBJ2-7, with 12 bases aligning to TRBD2. With 0 bases clipped from V and 4 bases from J, the junction kept 2 bases outside the gene matches. Germline-derived CDR1 and CDR2 are SGHRS and YFSETQ. CDR3 length: 15 residues. The CDR3 loop reads CASSLAGTSGYEQYF. The DNA of the CDR3 is TGCGCCAGCAGCTTGGCCGGGACTAGCGGGTACGAGCAGTACTTC.

The chain joins TRBV7-9 to TRBJ2-1; 8 bases fit TRBD2. Trimming took 5 bases from V and 6 from J; bases not matched to a gene: 12. In germline, CDR1 is SEHNR, CDR2 FQNEAQ (reference sequence). The length of the CDR3 is 16 residues. The chain's CDR3 is CASSQLAVPAGNEQFF. CDR3 in DNA: TGTGCCAGCAGCCAACTAGCGGTCCCAGCTGGCAATGAGCAGTTCTTC.

This chain connects TRBV13 to TRBJ2-7, with D maybe TRBD2 (5 bases). Germline lookup yields CDR1 PRHDT and CDR2 FYEKMQ (reference sequence). The CDR3 consists of 14 residues. V was pared by 5 bases and J by 1 base, with 12 bases between. In DNA, the CDR3 is TGTGCCAGCAGCGGTGAGGGTACGTCCTACGAGCAGTACTTC. This codes for CASSGEGTSYEQYF.

This chain connects TRBV9 to TRBJ2-7; the D gene is possibly TRBD2 (6 bases). The CDR3 runs 16 residues. Germline assignment: CDR1 SGDLS and CDR2 YYNGEE. V was cut by 0 bases and J by 2 bases, with 15 bases left in between. The CDR3: CASSVATSSLPYEQYF. In nucleotides, the CDR3 is TGTGCCAGCAGCGTAGCTACTAGCTCCCTCCCCTACGAGCAGTACTTC.

This chain connects TRBV30 to TRBJ2-3; tentatively, D is TRBD1 (6 bases). Germline V gene sequence: CDR1 GTSNPN, CDR2 SVGIG (reference sequence). The ends were cut back, 3 bases at V and 0 bases at J, with 7 bases in the middle. CDR3 length: 13 amino acids. CDR3 residues: CAWRQGSTDTQYF. CDR3 DNA sequence: TGTGCCTGGAGGCAGGGGAGCACAGATACGCAGTATTTT.

V usage is TRBV27 and J usage is TRBJ2-1; D not certain. CDR1 is MNHEY and CDR2 is SMNVEV in the germline V gene (reference sequence). The CDR3 loop spans 14 amino acids. Trimming shortened V by 5 bases and J by 8 bases, and 16 bases separated the two germline ends. The CDR3 DNA follows: TGTGCCAGCAGTCCTCGGTTCTTAAGGGATGAGCAGTTCTTC. Its protein product is CASSPRFLRDEQFF.

The V call is TRBV27, the J call TRBJ1-5; D gene unclear. Trimming took off 3 bases at V and 4 bases at J, with 13 bases between the two ends. The CDR3 contains 15 residues. Germline loops: CDR1 MNHEY, CDR2 SMNVEV (reference sequence). The CDR3 sequence is CASSLVQGQNQPQHF. In DNA, the CDR3 is TGTGCCAGCAGTTTGGTACAAGGCCAGAATCAGCCCCAGCATTTT.

The V gene is TRBV15, the J gene TRBJ2-7; maybe TRBD1 (5 bases). CDR1 and CDR2 from the germline V gene are LNHNV and YYDKDF (reference sequence). The CDR3 covers 14 residues. V lost 2 bases and J 2 bases, leaving 10 bases between the germline ends. CDR3 region: CATSRPAGTYEQYF. For the CDR3, the DNA is TGTGCCACCAGCAGACCCGCAGGGACCTACGAGCAGTACTTC.

The chain joins TRBV5-5 to TRBJ1-3, with D unresolved. The CDR3 is 12 amino acids. Trimming left V 5 bases short and J 1 base short, with 4 bases between. Germline CDR1 is SGHKS and CDR2 is YYEKEE (reference sequence). The CDR3 DNA reads as TGTGCCAGCAGGGAATCTGGAAACACCATATATTTT. It encodes CASRESGNTIYF.

The CDR3 loop is CASSYSPTGYEQYF. CDR3 coding DNA: TGTGCCAGCAGTTACTCCCCCACAGGCTACGAGCAGTACTTC. This rearrangement joins TRBV6-6 to TRBJ2-7; tentatively, D is TRBD1 (5 bases). Trimming left V 0 bases short and J 3 bases short, with 9 bases between. Germline V gives CDR1 MNHNY, CDR2 SVGAGI (reference sequence). This CDR3 spans 14 amino acids.

This clone appeared a single time. This sequence joins TRBV6-1 and TRBJ2-5; D unclear. Looked up from germline, CDR1 is MNHNS and CDR2 is SASEGT. This CDR3 comprises 14 residues. The ends were cut back, 4 bases at V and 0 bases at J, with 9 bases in the middle. The CDR3 sequence: CASSVGLYQETQYF. CDR3 nucleotide sequence: TGTGCCAGCAGTGTCGGCCTTTACCAAGAGACCCAGTACTTC.

As for this clone: Other nucleotide sequences in the sample specify the same CDR3. The CDR3 spells CASSPRDSHYEQYF. In DNA form, the CDR3 reads TGTGCCAGCAGCCCCCGGGACAGCCACTACGAGCAGTACTTC. The gene calls are TRBV7-9 and TRBJ2-7, with 7 nucleotides matching TRBD1. The V and J ends lost 5 bases and 3 bases, in that order; junction bases with no gene match: 7. The V gene's germline CDR1 is SEHNR and CDR2 FQNEAQ (reference sequence). CDR3 length equals 14 residues.

V gene TRBV14 combines with J gene TRBJ2-7; D is unresolved. Germline CDR1 reads SGHDN; CDR2 reads FVKESK. V gave up 0 bases and J gave up 5 bases, with 11 bases separating them. The CDR3 covers 14 residues. CDR3 sequence: CASSQERFWDEQYF. The CDR3 region has the DNA TGTGCCAGCAGCCAAGAGCGATTTTGGGACGAGCAGTACTTC.

This chain joins TRBV5-6 and TRBJ2-7, with no clear D. Between the trimmed V and J ends, which lost 5 bases and 0 bases, there was a span of 12 bases. The length of the CDR3 is 14 residues. Germline loops: CDR1 SGHDT, CDR2 YYEEEE. Written as DNA, the CDR3 is TGTGCCAGCAGAACTTCCTCGAGCTCCTACGAGCAGTACTTC. This sequence encodes CASRTSSSSYEQYF.

This rearrangement joins TRBV6-7 to TRBJ2-1; the match to TRBD2 covers 9 bases. TRBV6-7 is recorded as an ORF, its role being uncertain. The ends lost 0 bases at V and 7 bases at J; junction bases unmatched: 10. The CDR3 has 17 amino acids. CDR3 DNA: TGTGCCAGCAGTTACTCGGATAGCGGGAGCTATTGTAATGAGCAGTTCTTC. Its protein product is CASSYSDSGSYCNEQFF.

This chain uses TRBV4-1 with TRBJ2-1; 14 positions match TRBD2. The J segment lost 9 bases and the V segment lost 1 base, leaving 11 bases of the junction unmatched. CDR3 length: 18 residues. Germline V gene data show CDR1 as MGHRA and CDR2 as YSYEKL. CDR3 bases: TGCGCCAGCAGCCAAGTGACACCGGGACTAGCGGGAGTGGTTGAGCAGTTCTTC. Its translation: CASSQVTPGLAGVVEQFF.

This chain joins TRBV5-1 and TRBJ2-7; perhaps TRBD2 as D (6 bases). CDR3 size: 17 residues. Germline assignment: CDR1 SGHRS and CDR2 YFSETQ. V was trimmed by 0 bases and J by 0 bases, leaving 16 bases between them. CDR3 sequence reads: CASSLGAREDPSYEQYF. For the CDR3, the DNA is TGCGCCAGCAGCTTGGGGGCCAGGGAGGACCCCTCCTACGAGCAGTACTTC. Using reference TRBV5-1 and TRBJ2-7 for the parts outside the CDR3, the full variable domain is KAGVTQTPRYLIKTRGQQVTLSCSPISGHRSVSWYQQTPGQGLQFLFEYFSETQRNKGNFPGRFSGRQFSNSRSEMNVSTLELGDSALYLCASSLGAREDPSYEQYFGPGTRLTVT.

About this clone: In the same sample, other DNA sequences code for this CDR3. This chain joins TRBV6-5 and TRBJ1-3; D not certain. The germline V gene encodes CDR1 MNHEY and CDR2 SVGAGI. The CDR3 loop spans 11 amino acids. The V end was cut by 9 bases, the J end by 4 bases, with 7 bases between. The CDR3 protein is CASRAGNTIYF. In DNA, the CDR3 is TGTGCCAGTAGAGCCGGAAACACCATATATTTT.

The chain has TRBV5-1 and TRBJ1-1, with TRBD1 matching over 10 bases. Trimming cost V 9 bases and J 5 bases; bases outside gene matches: 16. CDR3 length equals 16 residues. Germline loops: CDR1 SGHRS, CDR2 YFSETQ. The CDR3 DNA reads TGCGCCACTTCCCGGGGGACAGGGGTCGTTGGAACTGAAGCTTTCTTT. It yields the protein CATSRGTGVVGTEAFF. The full variable domain, rest sourced from reference TRBV5-1 and TRBJ1-1, is KAGVTQTPRYLIKTRGQQVTLSCSPISGHRSVSWYQQTPGQGLQFLFEYFSETQRNKGNFPGRFSGRQFSNSRSEMNVSTLELGDSALYLCATSRGTGVVGTEAFFGQGTRLTVV.

The V gene is TRBV7-9, the J gene TRBJ1-2; maybe TRBD1 (5 bases). Germline CDR1 reads SEHNR; CDR2 reads FQNEAQ (reference sequence). The CDR3 extends over 15 amino acids. V was cut by 7 bases and J by 2 bases, with 17 bases left in between. The CDR3 bases are TGTGCCAGCACAGATGCCCCAGCAGGGAACTATGGCTACACCTTC. Translated: CASTDAPAGNYGYTF.

The chain joins TRBV23-1 to TRBJ2-1, with D hard to call. TRBV23-1 is designated an ORF whose function remains uncertain. The CDR3 contains 16 residues. Trimming took off 0 bases at V and 3 bases at J, with 12 bases between the two ends. CDR3 residues: CASSQSMGKYYNEQFF. As DNA, the CDR3 is TGCGCCAGCAGTCAATCGATGGGCAAGTACTACAATGAGCAGTTCTTC.

The genes are TRBV5-1 and TRBJ2-7, with D possibly matching TRBD1 (5 bases). Trimming took off 2 bases at V and 3 bases at J, with 9 bases between the two ends. The length of the CDR3 is 13 residues. CDR1 SGHRS and CDR2 YFSETQ come from the germline V gene. The CDR3 region is CASSFRQGYEQYF. Written as DNA, the CDR3 is TGCGCCAGCAGCTTTCGTCAGGGCTACGAGCAGTACTTC.